The 21 T cell receptor beta chains reported below all come from one sample, sequenced in a study of graft-versus-host responses after intestinal transplantation. Antigens of these TCRs are unknown. TCRdb keeps only in-frame clones here, not all; method: immunoSEQ multiplex PCR. The sample records under 65,000 clones, almost 95% being singletons. Sample: unstimulated CD4+ T cells sorted from spleen or lymph node cells, taken before transplant. These receptors were taken from a human donor who was the organ donor for an intestinal transplant.

J is TRBJ2-4 and V is TRBV5-1, with a weak D call TRBD1 (6 bases). This CDR3 spans 15 amino acids. Deletions cut 3 bases from V and 0 bases from J, with 10 bases between. Germline V gene sequence: CDR1 SGHRS, CDR2 YFSETQ. CDR3 amino acids: CASSYTGIAKNIQYF. The CDR3 bases are TGCGCCAGCAGCTATACAGGGATAGCCAAAAACATTCAGTACTTC.

The rearrangement uses TRBV4-1 and TRBJ1-5; 8 bases match TRBD1. In germline, CDR1 is MGHRA, CDR2 YSYEKL. The CDR3 is made up of 16 amino acids. The V segment lost 0 bases and the J segment 5 bases; nucleotides outside the gene matches: 6. The CDR3 DNA follows: TGCGCCAGCAGCCAAGAGACAGGGGATAGTTATCAGCCCCAGCATTTT. Its protein is CASSQETGDSYQPQHF.

This clone has just one count. This rearrangement joins TRBV5-1 to TRBJ2-3; TRBD2 might be the D (7 bases). The CDR3 runs 13 residues. Germline CDR1 reads SGHRS; CDR2 reads YFSETQ. Trimming took 4 bases from V and 6 from J, leaving 12 bases between them. The CDR3: CASSLQGGDTQYF. For the CDR3, the DNA is TGCGCCAGCAGCCTACAGGGAGGGGATACGCAGTATTTT.

This clone was counted a single time. The chain has TRBV7-9 and TRBJ1-1; weak D call: TRBD1 (5 bases). Germline V gene lookup returns CDR1 SEHNR and CDR2 FQNEAQ (reference sequence). Between the trimmed V and J ends, which lost 5 bases and 4 bases, there was a span of 14 bases. This CDR3 contains 14 residues. Here the CDR3 DNA reads TGTGCCAGCAGCCCCTTCCGGGGGAGCACTGAAGCTTTCTTT. This gives the protein CASSPFRGSTEAFF.

The chain joins TRBV6-1 to TRBJ1-2; the D is unclear. This CDR3 has 14 residues. CDR1 is MNHNS, CDR2 SASEGT, per germline. V was pared by 4 bases and J by 3 bases, with 12 bases between. DNA of the CDR3: TGTGCCAGCAGTGCGACAAGAATGTACTATGGCTACACCTTC. Amino acid sequence: CASSATRMYYGYTF.

The rearrangement uses TRBV9 and TRBJ1-2, with a possible D match to TRBD1 (6 bases). Germline loops: CDR1 SGDLS, CDR2 YYNGEE. CDR3 length: 15 amino acids. V lost 0 bases and J 0 bases, leaving 9 bases between the germline ends. CDR3 bases: TGTGCCAGCAGCGTAGGGGCAGGGGCTAACTATGGCTACACCTTC. It yields the protein CASSVGAGANYGYTF.

CDR3 coding DNA: TGTGCCAGCAGTTACAGCAGGGGGCAGTACGAGCAGTACTTC. This sequence encodes CASSYSRGQYEQYF. This rearrangement joins TRBV6-5 to TRBJ2-7, with 8 nucleotides matching TRBD1. This CDR3 has 14 residues. Germline lookup yields CDR1 MNHEY and CDR2 SVGAGI. V lost 2 bases and J lost 4; bases outside the gene matches: 4.

This sequence joins TRBV6-5 and TRBJ2-2, with a weak D call TRBD1 (5 bases). The CDR3 covers 15 residues. V was pared by 6 bases and J by 5 bases, with 16 bases between. Germline values: CDR1 MNHEY, CDR2 SVGAGI. The CDR3 loop is CASSSDRLRTGELFF. Here the CDR3 DNA reads TGTGCCAGCAGCTCCGACAGACTTAGGACCGGGGAGCTGTTTTTT.

J is TRBJ2-7 and V is TRBV6-1; D is possibly TRBD1 or TRBD2 (5 bases each). This CDR3 comprises 14 residues. Trimming stripped 5 bases from V and 0 bases from J, with 11 bases between. The V gene's germline CDR1 is MNHNS and CDR2 SASEGT. CDR3 amino acids: CASSRGPSSYEQYF. The CDR3 DNA follows: TGTGCCAGCAGTCGGGGACCGAGCTCCTACGAGCAGTACTTC.

This clone has only one observation. This chain joins TRBV7-2 and TRBJ2-2; TRBD1 might be the D (5 bases). Germline V lookup: CDR1 SGHTA, CDR2 FQGNSA. V lost 4 bases to trimming and J lost 6 bases, with 9 bases between them. This CDR3 comprises 13 residues. CDR3 bases: TGTGCCAGCAGCTCCAGGGTCGCCGGGGAGCTGTTTTTT. It codes for CASSSRVAGELFF. Based on the CDR3 plus reference TRBV7-2 and TRBJ2-2, the full variable domain is GAGVSQSPSNKVTEKGKDVELRCDPISGHTALYWYRQSLGQGLEFLIYFQGNSAPDKSGLPSDRFSAERTGGSVSTLTIQRTQQEDSAVYLCASSSRVAGELFFGEGSRLTVL.

Only one count was recorded for this clone. This chain joins TRBV7-3 and TRBJ2-3; D remains ambiguous. V was trimmed by 5 bases and J by 5 bases, leaving 11 bases between them. The germline gives CDR1 SGHTA, CDR2 FQGTGA. The CDR3 contains 13 residues. CDR3 sequence reads: CASSPVPQDTQYF. CDR3 nucleotide sequence: TGTGCCAGCAGCCCAGTCCCCCAAGATACGCAGTATTTT.

The chain carries TRBV4-1 and TRBJ1-3; D gene uncertain. The ends were cut back, 2 bases at V and 1 base at J, with 6 bases in the middle. Germline V gives CDR1 MGHRA, CDR2 YSYEKL. This CDR3 region has 14 residues. The CDR3 coding sequence is TGCGCCAGCAGCCAACGGGAGTCTGGAAACACCATATATTTT. It yields the protein CASSQRESGNTIYF.

The chain has TRBV19 and TRBJ2-3, with TRBD2 as a possible D gene (6 bases). V lost 3 bases and J lost 4, with 8 bases in between. Germline V gene data show CDR1 as LNHDA and CDR2 as SQIVND (reference sequence). The CDR3 is 13 amino acids. In nucleotides, the CDR3 is TGTGCCAGTAGTATCGGGGGTCCAGATACGCAGTATTTT. Amino acid sequence: CASSIGGPDTQYF.

The chain links TRBV7-9 to TRBJ2-5, with D tentatively TRBD1 (6 bases). The V end lost 0 bases, the J end lost 8 bases, and 13 bases lay between the germline ends. Germline lookup yields CDR1 SEHNR and CDR2 FQNEAQ (reference sequence). The CDR3 sequence is 14 residues long. CDR3 residues: CASSLAGAMETQYF. Written as DNA, the CDR3 is TGTGCCAGCAGCTTAGCGGGGGCCATGGAAACCCAGTACTTC.

The chain recombines TRBV7-9 with TRBJ1-2; D is possibly TRBD1 (5 bases). The germline gives CDR1 SEHNR, CDR2 FQNEAQ (reference sequence). This CDR3 has 13 amino acids. The V gene lost 8 bases and the J gene lost 3 bases, with 13 bases spanning the gap. The DNA for the CDR3 is TGTGCCAGCTCGACAGCACCTTACTATGGCTACACCTTC. It translates to CASSTAPYYGYTF. The variable domain in full, with the rest retrieved from reference TRBV7-9 and TRBJ1-2, is DTGVSQNPRHKITKRGQNVTFRCDPISEHNRLYWYRQTLGQGPEFLTYFQNEAQLEKSRLLSDRFSAERPKGSFSTLEIQRTEQGDSAMYLCASSTAPYYGYTFGSGTRLTVV.

V and J are TRBV18 and TRBJ1-4; TRBD1 aligns across 7 bases. The CDR3 extends over 14 amino acids. V gave up 1 base and J gave up 7 bases; unmatched junction bases: 3. Per the germline V gene, CDR1 is KGHSH and CDR2 is LQKENI. Written as DNA, the CDR3 is TGTGCCAGCTCACCACAACAGGGGATTGAAAAACTGTTTTTT. It encodes CASSPQQGIEKLFF.

The chain has TRBV5-5 and TRBJ2-3; 8 bases map to TRBD2. J lost 2 bases, V lost 3 bases, and 11 bases had no gene match. Germline lookup yields CDR1 SGHKS and CDR2 YYEKEE (reference sequence). This CDR3 has 17 residues. This CDR3 is CASSSQRGQTYTDTQYF. In DNA form, the CDR3 reads TGTGCCAGCAGCTCCCAGCGGGGGCAAACATACACAGATACGCAGTATTTT.

The rearrangement joins TRBV5-1 to TRBJ1-2; D is uncertain. Trimming left V 7 bases short and J 0 bases short, with 13 bases between. The CDR3 extends over 14 amino acids. Germline V gene lookup returns CDR1 SGHRS and CDR2 YFSETQ. The chain's CDR3 is CASSAGGANYGYTF. The CDR3 coding sequence is TGCGCCAGCTCCGCGGGCGGGGCTAACTATGGCTACACCTTC.

The J gene is TRBJ2-3, the V gene TRBV6-1, with TRBD2 matching 13 bases. Germline CDR1 and CDR2: MNHNS and SASEGT. This CDR3 comprises 17 residues. J was trimmed by 1 base and V by 4 bases; bases with no gene match: 5. Here the CDR3 reads CASSAGLAGIGTDTQYF. The CDR3 bases are TGTGCCAGCAGTGCGGGACTAGCGGGAATAGGCACAGATACGCAGTATTTT.

The chain couples TRBV6-6 to TRBJ1-5; no definite D call. Trimming took 8 bases from V and 3 from J, leaving 11 bases between them. Germline CDR1 is MNHNY and CDR2 is SVGAGI (reference sequence). CDR3 length: 13 residues. The CDR3 here is CASRPALNQPQHF. The DNA of the CDR3 is TGTGCCAGCCGTCCGGCCCTCAATCAGCCCCAGCATTTT.

The chain joins TRBV27 to TRBJ2-5; no clear D gene. V lost 8 bases to trimming and J lost 0 bases, with 10 bases between them. CDR3 length: 13 amino acids. Germline V gene sequence: CDR1 MNHEY, CDR2 SMNVEV (reference sequence). Here the CDR3 DNA reads TGTGCCAGCGCGGCCCAGTACCAAGAGACCCAGTACTTC. This gives the protein CASAAQYQETQYF.